Following are 20 T cell receptor beta chains from one sample sequenced in a study of shared T cell receptors in the human thymus. Sequencing was performed with immunoSEQ multiplex PCR; in TCRdb, only in-frame clones are kept and a portion is missing. The table includes about 610,000 clones, around 87% detected once. This same sample was also taken into another study, of human thymus T cells.

The material sequenced was thymocytes. These receptor sequences come from a boy younger than two with a congenital heart defect.

This chain uses TRBV30 with TRBJ2-1, with 12 bases matching TRBD1. Germline V gene sequence: CDR1 GTSNPN, CDR2 SVGIG (reference sequence). V was clipped by 4 bases and J by 8 bases; unmatched bases: 6. The CDR3 length is 14 residues. The CDR3 sequence is CAWKVGQGADEQFF. In DNA, the CDR3 is TGTGCCTGGAAGGTGGGACAGGGGGCGGATGAGCAGTTCTTC. Variable domain in full (rest from reference TRBV30 and TRBJ2-1): SQTIHQWPATLVQPVGSPLSLECTVEGTSNPNLYWYRQAAGRGLQLLFYSVGIGQISSEVPQNLSASRPQDRQFILSSKKLLLSDSGFYLCAWKVGQGADEQFFGPGTRLTVL.

V and J are TRBV7-6 and TRBJ2-3; 13 positions agree with TRBD2. The CDR3 runs 14 residues. V lost 10 bases, J lost 1 base, and 2 bases stayed unmatched. The germline V gene encodes CDR1 SGHVS and CDR2 FNYEAQ. CDR3 sequence reads: CATGLAGGTDTQYF. CDR3 nucleotides: TGTGCCACCGGACTAGCGGGGGGCACAGATACGCAGTATTTT.

This rearrangement joins TRBV9 to TRBJ2-7, with 9 bases lining up with TRBD2. CDR3 size: 15 residues. CDR1 is SGDLS and CDR2 is YYNGEE in the germline V gene. V was pared by 3 bases and J by 2 bases, with 6 bases of the junction left unmatched. The CDR3 nucleotides read TGTGCCAGCAGCGGGGGGACTAGCCTAACCTACGAGCAGTACTTC. Translating it yields CASSGGTSLTYEQYF.

The chain couples TRBV27 to TRBJ1-6; TRBD1 matches at 8 bases. CDR1 is MNHEY and CDR2 is SMNVEV in the germline V gene (reference sequence). V gave up 1 base and J gave up 4 bases; unmatched junction bases: 6. The CDR3 is 17 residues long. CDR3 sequence reads: CASSLYGQGTYNSPLHF. The CDR3 DNA reads as TGTGCCAGCAGTTTATACGGACAGGGAACTTATAATTCACCCCTCCACTTT.

This chain joins TRBV19 and TRBJ2-1; 11 nucleotides align to TRBD2. In germline, CDR1 is LNHDA, CDR2 SQIVND (reference sequence). The CDR3 is 16 residues long. V was pared by 3 bases and J by 0 bases, with 1 base of the junction left unmatched. The CDR3 DNA reads as TGTGCCAGTAGTATCACTAGCGGGAGCTCCTACAATGAGCAGTTCTTC. Amino acid sequence: CASSITSGSSYNEQFF. Filled out from reference TRBV19 and TRBJ2-1, the complete variable domain reads DGGITQSPKYLFRKEGQNVTLSCEQNLNHDAMYWYRQDPGQGLRLIYYSQIVNDFQKGDIAEGYSVSREKKESFPLTVTSAQKNPTAFYLCASSITSGSSYNEQFFGPGTRLTVL.

The V call is TRBV29-1, the J call TRBJ2-4, with 10 bases that match TRBD2. The CDR3 has 17 residues. Germline V gene lookup returns CDR1 SQVTM and CDR2 ANQGSEA. Germline trimming cut 8 bases from V and 3 bases from J; bases unmatched to any gene: 16. DNA for the CDR3: TGCAGCATCTTACCAGCGGGAGGGAGGGGGCACAAAAACATTCAGTACTTC. It codes for CSILPAGGRGHKNIQYF.

The chain carries TRBV4-1 and TRBJ2-5, with 13 bases fitting TRBD2. CDR3 length equals 17 residues. Germline CDR1 and CDR2: MGHRA and YSYEKL. The junction had 7 bases not matched to a gene; V was cut back by 1 base and J by 5 bases. The DNA of the CDR3 is TGCGCCAGCAGCCAAGGCGGGACTAGCGGGACGGGGGAGACCCAGTACTTC. Translating gives CASSQGGTSGTGETQYF.

This chain joins TRBV29-1 and TRBJ2-1, with 11 positions matching TRBD2. With V trimmed by 6 bases and J by 3 bases, 7 bases remained unmatched. The CDR3 is made up of 15 amino acids. The germline CDR1 and CDR2 sequences are SQVTM and ANQGSEA. CDR3 in DNA: TGCAGCGTAGTTCCGGGACTAGCGGTCTACAATGAGCAGTTCTTC. This codes for CSVVPGLAVYNEQFF.

V is TRBV6-7 and J is TRBJ2-4; 12 nucleotides align to TRBD2. TRBV6-7 is treated as an ORF (open reading frame) with a function not yet certain. J gave up 0 bases and V 0 bases, and 12 bases lay outside the gene matches. CDR3 length: 21 residues. CDR3: CASSYSASSGRGPLAKNIQYF. CDR3 nucleotides: TGTGCCAGCAGTTACTCGGCGTCTAGCGGGAGGGGGCCCTTAGCCAAAAACATTCAGTACTTC.

The V gene is TRBV21-1, the J gene TRBJ2-7; the table's D call, TRBD1, has no DNA check behind it. TRBV21-1 is a pseudogene segment. The CDR3 spans 16 residues. The CDR3 sequence is CASSKWRGDRAYEQYF. CDR3 sequence (DNA): TGTGCCAGCAGCAAATGGAGGGGGGACAGAGCCTACGAGCAGTACTTC.

The chain has TRBV7-9 and TRBJ2-7, with D tentatively TRBD1 (6 bases). V dropped 5 bases and J dropped 6 bases, with 14 bases sitting between them. Per the germline V gene, CDR1 is SEHNR and CDR2 is FQNEAQ (reference sequence). The CDR3 contains 13 residues. The DNA of the CDR3 is TGTGCCAGCAGCCCACCTAGGGGGTCCGAGCAGTACTTC. The encoded protein is CASSPPRGSEQYF.

The rearrangement joins TRBV9 to TRBJ2-1, with 9 bases aligning to TRBD2. V was pared by 0 bases and J by 4 bases, with 8 bases of the junction left unmatched. This CDR3 region has 17 residues. In germline, CDR1 is SGDLS, CDR2 YYNGEE. CDR3 sequence reads: CASSVATRLADYNEQFF. CDR3 coding DNA: TGTGCCAGCAGCGTAGCTACTAGACTAGCGGATTACAATGAGCAGTTCTTC.

The chain carries TRBV5-8 and TRBJ2-1; 8 bases match TRBD2. Germline CDR1 reads SGHTS; CDR2 reads YDEGEE. Unmatched junction bases numbered 18, after V lost 4 bases and J lost 12 bases. The length of the CDR3 is 16 residues. The DNA for the CDR3 is TGTGCCAGCAGCCTCATGATGGCGGGAGGTGATGAGGGGCAGTTCTTC. Its translation is CASSLMMAGGDEGQFF.

This clone was recorded only once. The V call is TRBV10-3, the J call TRBJ2-1; D gene ambiguous. Trimming cost V 3 bases and J 5 bases, with 8 bases left between them. There are 13 residues in the CDR3. CDR1 is ENHRY, CDR2 SYGVKD, per germline. The CDR3 spells CAISDSEDNEQFF. Written as DNA, the CDR3 is TGTGCCATCAGTGATTCAGAAGACAATGAGCAGTTCTTC.

The J gene is TRBJ2-2, the V gene TRBV19; maybe TRBD2 (5 bases). Germline assignment: CDR1 LNHDA and CDR2 SQIVND (reference sequence). V gave up 1 base and J gave up 5 bases, with 14 bases separating them. The CDR3 covers 16 residues. This chain's CDR3 is CASSIGWRRTTGELFF. CDR3 nucleotide sequence: TGTGCCAGTAGTATAGGGTGGCGGAGGACGACCGGGGAGCTGTTTTTT.

This sequence joins TRBV9 and TRBJ1-3; 9 bases agree with TRBD1. The CDR3 spans 15 residues. In germline, CDR1 is SGDLS, CDR2 YYNGEE. Unmatched junction bases numbered 7, after V lost 0 bases and J lost 9 bases. DNA for the CDR3: TGTGCCAGCAGCGTAGGACAGGGGGATCAGGTCACCATATATTTT. Translated: CASSVGQGDQVTIYF. Combining the CDR3 with reference TRBV9 and TRBJ1-3 gives the whole variable domain DSGVTQTPKHLITATGQRVTLRCSPRSGDLSVYWYQQSLDQGLQFLIQYYNGEERAKGNILERFSAQQFPDLHSELNLSSLELGDSALYFCASSVGQGDQVTIYFGEGSWLTVV.

This chain uses TRBV9 with TRBJ2-1; 7 nucleotides line up with TRBD2. With V trimmed by 3 bases and J by 5 bases, 17 bases remained unmatched. The CDR3 is 18 residues long. The germline V gene encodes CDR1 SGDLS and CDR2 YYNGEE. The CDR3 nucleotides read TGTGCCAGCAGCGCTCAACTTACCAGCGGGAAAGGGGACAATGAGCAGTTCTTC. Amino acid sequence: CASSAQLTSGKGDNEQFF.

The gene calls are TRBV13 and TRBJ2-7, with 15 bases identical to TRBD2. Germline CDR1 PRHDT, CDR2 FYEKMQ (reference sequence). V lost 5 bases to trimming and J lost 7 bases; unmatched junction nucleotides: 6. The CDR3 extends over 15 amino acids. The CDR3 is CASSVGTSGRREQYF. DNA for the CDR3: TGTGCCAGCAGCGTCGGGACTAGCGGGAGGAGAGAGCAGTACTTC.

CDR3 nucleotides: TGTGCCAGCAGCCAAGATTCTCGGTCCCACGAGGACACCGGGGAGCTGTTTTTT. Encoded protein: CASSQDSRSHEDTGELFF. The chain combines TRBV14 with TRBJ2-2; D unresolved. This CDR3 is built from 18 residues. Looked up from germline, CDR1 is SGHDN and CDR2 is FVKESK. V lost 0 bases to trimming and J lost 3 bases, with 17 bases between them.

The chain uses TRBV5-6 and TRBJ2-7; 14 positions agree with TRBD2. The CDR3 contains 18 residues. Germline CDR1 reads SGHDT; CDR2 reads YYEEEE. The V and J ends lost 4 bases and 0 bases, in that order; junction bases with no gene match: 9. The CDR3 is CASSPGTSGSASSYEQYF. CDR3 DNA sequence: TGTGCCAGCAGCCCTGGGACTAGCGGGAGTGCCAGCTCCTACGAGCAGTACTTC. Based on the CDR3 plus reference TRBV5-6 and TRBJ2-7, the full variable domain is DAGVTQSPTHLIKTRGQQVTLRCSPKSGHDTVSWYQQALGQGPQFIFQYYEEEERQRGNFPDRFSGHQFPNYSSELNVNALLLGDSALYLCASSPGTSGSASSYEQYFGPGTRLTVT.